The rows below give T cell receptor beta chains drawn from one sample of a study of cytomegalovirus exposure and HLA in healthy donors. Assay used: immunoSEQ multiplex PCR; TCRdb lists only in-frame clones, some missing. The profile shows about 110,000 clones, roughly an eighth of them singletons. The specimen was PBMCs. The receptors come from a man aged 35-49 years in good health and CMV-seropositive. The CDR3 runs from the conserved cysteine through the conserved F or W. A D gene is named only where the DNA matches it firmly. Only part of the rows carry a size: once, few, many, or a class if the clone is expanded.

size,J,D,V,CDR3,DNA
few,TRBJ1-2,-,TRBV6-1,CASSTDRNYGYTF,TGTGCCAGCAGCACCGACAGAAACTATGGCTACACCTTC
-,TRBJ2-3,-,TRBV11-3,CASSRTSTDTQYF,TGTGCCAGCAGCCGAACTAGCACAGATACGCAGTATTTT
-,TRBJ1-1,TRBD1,TRBV11-3,CASSSQGDTEAFF,TGTGCCAGCTCCTCCCAGGGGGACACTGAAGCTTTCTTT
-,TRBJ1-5,-,TRBV28,CASRWQRNQPQHF,TGTGCCAGCAGGTGGCAGAGGAATCAGCCCCAGCATTTT
few,TRBJ1-5,-,TRBV7-9,CASSRSGGNQPQHF,TGTGCCAGCAGCCGATCCGGGGGCAATCAGCCCCAGCATTTT
-,TRBJ2-5,-,TRBV18,CASSPLAARETQYF,TGTGCCAGCTCACCTCTGGCGGCGAGGGAGACCCAGTACTTC
few,TRBJ1-2,-,TRBV6-6,CASSYPAGEVGGYTF,TGTGCCAGCAGTTATCCGGCGGGGGAGGTTGGAGGCTACACCTTC
few,TRBJ1-5,TRBD1,TRBV2,CASGPPGDRTNQPQHF,TGTGCCAGCGGGCCCCCAGGGGACAGGACCAATCAGCCCCAGCATTTT
few,TRBJ2-6,-,TRBV7-9,CASSSNRNSGANVLTF,TGTGCCAGCAGCTCGAACAGGAACTCTGGGGCCAACGTCCTGACTTTC
-,TRBJ2-7,-,TRBV20-1,CSASLTDEQYF,TGCAGTGCGAGCCTGACAGACGAGCAGTACTTC
-,TRBJ2-1,TRBD2,TRBV5-1,CASSLSSGIAGDEQFF,TGCGCCAGCAGCTTGTCTTCCGGAATAGCGGGGGATGAGCAGTTCTTC
-,TRBJ2-2,TRBD1,TRBV12-5,CASGLVLTGVPGELFF,TGTGCTAGTGGTTTGGTACTAACAGGGGTGCCCGGGGAGCTGTTTTTT
-,TRBJ2-7,-,TRBV19,CASSAQGYEQYF,TGTGCCAGTAGTGCCCAGGGCTACGAGCAGTACTTC
-,TRBJ1-3,TRBD1,TRBV5-4,CASSRGQGENTIYF,TGTGCCAGCAGCAGGGGACAGGGTGAAAACACCATATATTTT
few,TRBJ1-2,-,TRBV5-1,CASSLATGIHWGYTF,TGCGCCAGCAGCTTGGCGACAGGAATTCATTGGGGCTACACCTTC
few,TRBJ1-3,-,TRBV30,CAVGGPGNTIYF,TGTGCGGTAGGGGGTCCTGGAAACACCATATATTTT
-,TRBJ2-5,TRBD1,TRBV5-1,CASSLGDRGLTKTQYF,TGCGCCAGCAGCTTGGGGGACAGGGGGCTTACAAAGACCCAGTACTTC
few,TRBJ2-1,TRBD2,TRBV14,CASRAGGSNEQFF,TGTGCCAGCAGGGCGGGAGGGTCTAATGAGCAGTTCTTC
-,TRBJ1-1,-,TRBV6-1,CASSVLIVWGQNTEAFF,TGTGCCAGCAGTGTACTAATAGTGTGGGGGCAGAACACTGAAGCTTTCTTT
few,TRBJ1-1,TRBD1,TRBV5-1,CASSMGQGATEAFF,TGCGCCAGCAGCATGGGACAGGGGGCCACTGAAGCTTTCTTT
-,TRBJ2-1,-,TRBV6-5,CASSLGRHGGEQFF,TGTGCCAGCAGTTTGGGACGGCACGGGGGTGAGCAGTTCTTC
-,TRBJ2-2,TRBD2,TRBV10-3,CASGSPQGKREGQAGELFF,TGTGCCTCCGGGAGCCCACAGGGGAAGCGGGAGGGACAAGCCGGGGAGCTGTTTTTT
-,TRBJ1-2,-,TRBV7-9,CASSLEFSYGYTF,TGTGCCAGCAGCTTAGAGTTCAGCTATGGCTACACCTTC
few,TRBJ2-3,-,TRBV29-1,CSVASLGGSTDTQYF,TGCAGCGTCGCCAGCTTGGGCGGGAGCACAGATACGCAGTATTTT
few,TRBJ2-7,TRBD2,TRBV9,CASSVGREGRYEQYF,TGTGCCAGCAGCGTAGGTCGGGAGGGCCGGTACGAGCAGTACTTC
few,TRBJ1-1,-,TRBV6-5,CASSYGTLTEAFF,TGTGCCAGCAGTTACGGTACTCTAACTGAAGCTTTCTTT
few,TRBJ2-1,TRBD2,TRBV5-1,CASSLATTSGVNNEQFF,TGCGCCAGCAGCTTGGCCACTACTAGCGGAGTTAACAATGAGCAGTTCTTC
few,TRBJ1-4,-,TRBV11-2,CASSGRDYEKLFF,TGTGCCAGCTCCGGCAGGGATTACGAAAAACTGTTTTTT
few,TRBJ2-2,TRBD1,TRBV7-2,CASSSGQGNTGELFF,TGTGCCAGCAGCTCGGGACAGGGAAACACCGGGGAGCTGTTTTTT
few,TRBJ2-7,-,TRBV29-1,CSVGGTGYEQYF,TGCAGCGTTGGCGGGACTGGGTACGAGCAGTACTTC
-,TRBJ2-3,TRBD2,TRBV5-6,CASSLRLAGGPDTQYF,TGTGCCAGCAGCTTGCGCCTAGCGGGAGGGCCAGATACGCAGTATTTT
few,TRBJ2-7,-,TRBV6-5,CASSRNSGFSYEQYF,TGTGCCAGCAGTCGCAATTCGGGATTCTCCTACGAGCAGTACTTC
few,TRBJ2-6,TRBD1,TRBV5-6,CASTQGDTLSGANVLTF,TGTGCCAGCACCCAGGGGGACACTCTCTCTGGGGCCAACGTCCTGACTTTC
few,TRBJ2-7,-,TRBV18,CASSPGRAPSYEQYF,TGTGCCAGCTCACCTGGCAGGGCCCCCTCCTACGAGCAGTACTTC
-,TRBJ2-2,-,TRBV5-1,CASSLETSLSTGELFF,TGCGCCAGCAGCTTGGAAACTAGCCTAAGCACCGGGGAGCTGTTTTTT
few,TRBJ2-5,TRBD2,TRBV28,CASSLRGLAGVQYF,TGTGCCAGCAGTTTAAGAGGACTAGCGGGAGTCCAGTACTTC
few,TRBJ2-1,TRBD1,TRBV5-8,CASSPYRGYNEQFF,TGTGCCAGCAGCCCATACAGGGGTTACAATGAGCAGTTCTTC
few,TRBJ2-1,TRBD2,TRBV28,CASRPPLAGEVNEQFF,TGTGCCAGCAGACCCCCCCTAGCGGGAGAGGTCAATGAGCAGTTCTTC
-,TRBJ2-5,TRBD1,TRBV5-1,CASSTGQGMETQYF,TGCGCCAGCAGCACCGGACAGGGGATGGAGACCCAGTACTTC
few,TRBJ1-1,TRBD1,TRBV25-1,CASSDQLAGGTEAFF,TGTGCCAGCAGTGATCAACTCGCAGGGGGCACTGAAGCTTTCTTT